This T cell receptor (beta chain) was captured in a study of T cells in Graves' hyperthyroidism and ophthalmopathy. Study findings and constraints: It was a median 6.5 months before onset that the model predicted ophthalmopathy.

There were TCR beta CDR3 regions amplified from RNA transcripts. TCR CDR3 underwent first-round RT-PCR with the HTBI primer set. TCRdb re-analysed the multiplex PCR reads in MiXCR, keeping a single row per CDR3 protein. The sample lists around 500,000 distinct CDR3 sequences; 14% were seen once. A remark on this clonotype: The antigen is not known.

An absence of ophthalmopathy progression within 18 months meant stable Graves' hyperthyroidism. The clonotype was recovered from a middle-aged woman with Graves' hyperthyroidism. Sequencing was performed on blood.

The CDR3 region is CAISDQASNQPQHF. DNA for the CDR3: TGTGCCATCAGTGACCAGGCTAGCAATCAGCCCCAGCATTTT. The chain combines TRBV10-3 with TRBJ1-5; no definite D call. The CDR3 is made up of 14 amino acids. Looked up from germline, CDR1 is ENHRY and CDR2 is SYGVKD. Trimming took 3 bases from V and 0 from J, leaving 6 bases between them.